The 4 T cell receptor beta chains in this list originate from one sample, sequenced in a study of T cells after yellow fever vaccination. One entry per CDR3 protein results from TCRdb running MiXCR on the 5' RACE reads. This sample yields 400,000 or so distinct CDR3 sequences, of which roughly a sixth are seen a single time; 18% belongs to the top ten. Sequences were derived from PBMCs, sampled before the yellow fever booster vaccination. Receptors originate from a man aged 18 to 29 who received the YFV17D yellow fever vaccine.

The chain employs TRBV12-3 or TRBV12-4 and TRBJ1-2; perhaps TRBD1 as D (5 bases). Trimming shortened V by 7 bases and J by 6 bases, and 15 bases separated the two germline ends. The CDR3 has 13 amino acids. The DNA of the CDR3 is TGTGCCAGCACCTGGGGGGATTCCAATGGCTACACCTTC. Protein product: CASTWGDSNGYTF.

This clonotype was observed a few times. The CDR3 sequence: CASSLERSYTF. CDR3 nucleotides: TGTGCCAGCAGTCTGGAGAGAAGCTACACCTTC. This chain links TRBV7-9 with TRBJ1-2; D gene uncertain. Germline CDR1 is SEHNR and CDR2 is FQNEAQ (reference sequence). The CDR3 covers 11 residues. V was pared by 6 bases and J by 9 bases, with 11 bases between.

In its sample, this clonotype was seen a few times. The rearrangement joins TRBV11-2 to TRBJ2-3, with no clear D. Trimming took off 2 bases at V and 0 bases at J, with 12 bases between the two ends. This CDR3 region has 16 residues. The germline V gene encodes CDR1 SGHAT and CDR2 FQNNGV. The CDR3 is CASSLFPHRSTDTQYF. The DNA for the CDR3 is TGTGCCAGCAGCTTATTCCCACATCGTAGCACAGATACGCAGTATTTT.

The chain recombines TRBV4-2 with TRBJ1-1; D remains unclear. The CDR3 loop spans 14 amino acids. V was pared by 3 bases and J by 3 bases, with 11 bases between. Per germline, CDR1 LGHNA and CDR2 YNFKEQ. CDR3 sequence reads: CASSHRVGDTEAFF. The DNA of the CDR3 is TGTGCCAGCAGCCATCGGGTTGGGGACACTGAAGCTTTCTTT.